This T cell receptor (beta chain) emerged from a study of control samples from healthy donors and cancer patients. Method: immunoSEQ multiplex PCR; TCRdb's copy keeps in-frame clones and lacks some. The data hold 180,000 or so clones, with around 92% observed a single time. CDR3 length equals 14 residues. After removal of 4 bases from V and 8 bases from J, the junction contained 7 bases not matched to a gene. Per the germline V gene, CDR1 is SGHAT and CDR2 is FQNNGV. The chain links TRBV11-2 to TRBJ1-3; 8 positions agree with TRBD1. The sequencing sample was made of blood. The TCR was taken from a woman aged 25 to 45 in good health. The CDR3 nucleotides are TGTGCCAGCAGCTACGGACAGGGTTGGGACACCATATATTTT. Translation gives CASSYGQGWDTIYF.